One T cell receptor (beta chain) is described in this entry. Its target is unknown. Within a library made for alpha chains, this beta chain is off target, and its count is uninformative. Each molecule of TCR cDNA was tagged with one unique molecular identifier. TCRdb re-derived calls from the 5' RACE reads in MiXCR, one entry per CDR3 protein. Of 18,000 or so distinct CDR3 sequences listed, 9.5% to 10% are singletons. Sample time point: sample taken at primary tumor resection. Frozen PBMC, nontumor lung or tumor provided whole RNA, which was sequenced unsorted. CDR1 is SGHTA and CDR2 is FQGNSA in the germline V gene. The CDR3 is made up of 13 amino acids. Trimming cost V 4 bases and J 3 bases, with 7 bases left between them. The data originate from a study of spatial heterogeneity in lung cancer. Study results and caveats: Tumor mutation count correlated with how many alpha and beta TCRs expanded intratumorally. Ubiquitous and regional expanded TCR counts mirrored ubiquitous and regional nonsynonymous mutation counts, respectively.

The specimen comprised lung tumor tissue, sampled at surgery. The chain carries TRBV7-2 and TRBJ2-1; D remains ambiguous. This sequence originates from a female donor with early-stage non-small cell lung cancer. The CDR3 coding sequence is TGTGCCAGCAGCTCGCCATTCTACAATGAGCAGTTCTTC. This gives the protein CASSSPFYNEQFF.